The present entry profiles one TCR beta chain with its context. The antigen remains unidentified. This sample was included in a study of monozygotic twins with inflammatory bowel disease. From its re-call of the 5' RACE reads, TCRdb lists each CDR3 protein once, without DNA. Across 310,000 or so distinct CDR3 sequences, the top ten clones capture 2% to 2.5% of the sample. The CDR3 runs to 12 residues. CDR1 MNHEY and CDR2 SVGEGT come from the germline V gene. Study conclusions and caveats: Clonotypes shared with others were fewer in IBD patients than in healthy twins, especially with disease activity.

This TCR was sampled from a human donor with ulcerative colitis or Crohn's disease, or a healthy co-twin of an affected twin (not recorded which). Sequencing input: blood. This chain uses TRBV6-2 or TRBV6-3 with TRBJ2-7; TCRdb indicates TRBD1, and absent DNA this call remains unverified. The CDR3 spells CASSFGQYEQYF.